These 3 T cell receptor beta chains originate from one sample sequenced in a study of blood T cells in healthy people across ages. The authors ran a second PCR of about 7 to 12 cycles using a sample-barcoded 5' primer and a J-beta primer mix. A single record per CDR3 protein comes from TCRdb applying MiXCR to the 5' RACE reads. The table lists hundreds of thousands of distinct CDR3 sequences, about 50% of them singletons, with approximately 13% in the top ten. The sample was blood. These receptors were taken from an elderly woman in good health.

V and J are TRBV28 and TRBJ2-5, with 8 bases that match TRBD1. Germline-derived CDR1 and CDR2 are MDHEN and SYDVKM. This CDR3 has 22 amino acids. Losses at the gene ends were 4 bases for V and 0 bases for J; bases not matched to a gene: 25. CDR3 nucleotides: TGTGCCAGCAGTTCCGACCCGGCCGTACTCAGGGGGCCGGAATTTGACCAAGAGACCCAGTACTTC. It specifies CASSSDPAVLRGPEFDQETQYF.

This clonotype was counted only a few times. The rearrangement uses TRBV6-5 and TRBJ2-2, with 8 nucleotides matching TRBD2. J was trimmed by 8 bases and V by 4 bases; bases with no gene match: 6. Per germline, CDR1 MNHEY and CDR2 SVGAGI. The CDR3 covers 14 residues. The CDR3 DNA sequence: TGTGCCAGCAGTTCGGGGGGGGGTTGGGGGGAGCTGTTTTTT. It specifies CASSSGGGWGELFF.

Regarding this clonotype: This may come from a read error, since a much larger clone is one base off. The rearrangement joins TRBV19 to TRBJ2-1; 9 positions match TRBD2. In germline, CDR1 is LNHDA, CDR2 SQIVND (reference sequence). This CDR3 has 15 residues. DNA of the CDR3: TGTGCCAGTATTATAATGGCTAGCGGGATCAATGAGCAGTTCTTC. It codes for CASIIMASGINEQFF.